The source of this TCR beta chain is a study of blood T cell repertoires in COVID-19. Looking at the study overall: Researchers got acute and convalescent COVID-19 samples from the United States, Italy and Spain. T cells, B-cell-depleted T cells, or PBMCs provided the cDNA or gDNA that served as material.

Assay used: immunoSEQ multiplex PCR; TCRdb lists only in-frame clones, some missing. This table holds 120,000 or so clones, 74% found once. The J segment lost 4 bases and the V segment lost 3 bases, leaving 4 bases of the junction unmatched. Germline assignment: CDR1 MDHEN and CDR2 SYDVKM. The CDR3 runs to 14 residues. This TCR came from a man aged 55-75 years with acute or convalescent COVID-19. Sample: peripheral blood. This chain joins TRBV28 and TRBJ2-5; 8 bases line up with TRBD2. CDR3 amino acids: CASSFLAGGETQYF. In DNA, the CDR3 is TGTGCCAGCAGTTTCCTGGCGGGAGGAGAGACCCAGTACTTC. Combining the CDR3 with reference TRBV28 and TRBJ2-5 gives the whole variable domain DVKVTQSSRYLVKRTGEKVFLECVQDMDHENMFWYRQDPGLGLRLIYFSYDVKMKEKGDIPEGYSVSREKKERFSLILESASTNQTSMYLCASSFLAGGETQYFGPGTRLLVL.